These 14 T cell receptor beta chains were sequenced from one sample in a study of beta chain features in type 1 diabetes. Sequencing targeted expressed TCRB transcripts, as all isolated RNA had been reverse transcribed. Produced via immunoSEQ multiplex PCR; TCRdb's table is partial and in-frame only. The table shows about 240,000 clones, with around 26% occurring only once. Specimen: central memory CD4+ T cells from blood. The receptors originated from a man aged 25-45 years in good health.

This chain connects TRBV6-1 to TRBJ1-2; no definite D call. V was pared by 7 bases and J by 5 bases, with 14 bases between. CDR1 and CDR2 (germline): MNHNS, SASEGT. The CDR3 consists of 13 residues. The CDR3 coding sequence is TGTGCCAGCACTGTCGGGCAGTATTATGGCTACACCTTC. This gives the protein CASTVGQYYGYTF.

V usage is TRBV5-1 and J usage is TRBJ2-1, with 13 bases fitting TRBD2. V was clipped by 4 bases and J by 3 bases; unmatched bases: 1. Germline loops: CDR1 SGHRS, CDR2 YFSETQ. This CDR3 has 15 amino acids. The CDR3 sequence is CASSGTSGNYNEQFF. The CDR3 DNA follows: TGCGCCAGCAGCGGGACTAGCGGGAACTACAATGAGCAGTTCTTC.

The chain has TRBV28 and TRBJ1-1; D not certain. The CDR3 is 12 amino acids. Trimming left V 2 bases short and J 7 bases short, with 8 bases between. Germline CDR1 is MDHEN and CDR2 is SYDVKM. CDR3 in amino acids: CASSLVGIEAFF. As DNA, the CDR3 is TGTGCCAGCAGTTTAGTGGGGATTGAAGCTTTCTTT.

V and J are TRBV14 and TRBJ1-2; D possibly corresponds to TRBD1 (6 bases). Per the germline V gene, CDR1 is SGHDN and CDR2 is FVKESK. The CDR3 loop spans 15 amino acids. The V end was cut by 6 bases, the J end by 4 bases, with 18 bases between. The CDR3 region has the DNA TGTGCCAGCAGTCCCTTACAGGGTTTGAGCTATGGCTACACCTTC. Translation gives CASSPLQGLSYGYTF.

The V and J genes are TRBV7-9 and TRBJ2-2; the match to TRBD1 covers 8 bases. The CDR3 has 15 residues. Germline CDR1 is SEHNR and CDR2 is FQNEAQ (reference sequence). Trimming took 6 bases from V and 3 from J; bases not matched to a gene: 6. The CDR3 DNA follows: TGTGCCAGCAGACGGCCAGGGGGCGACACCGGGGAGCTGTTTTTT. It specifies CASRRPGGDTGELFF.

In this sample, this clone turned up many times. This chain connects TRBV7-9 to TRBJ1-6; TRBD1 might be the D (5 bases). CDR3 length equals 16 residues. Germline V gives CDR1 SEHNR, CDR2 FQNEAQ (reference sequence). The germline V and J ends were trimmed by 3 bases and 8 bases, with 17 bases remaining between them. Written as DNA, the CDR3 is TGTGCCAGCAGCTTGCGAGGGGCTGTGGGAGATTCACCCCTCCACTTT. It specifies CASSLRGAVGDSPLHF. Filled out from reference TRBV7-9 and TRBJ1-6, the complete variable domain reads DTGVSQNPRHKITKRGQNVTFRCDPISEHNRLYWYRQTLGQGPEFLTYFQNEAQLEKSRLLSDRFSAERPKGSFSTLEIQRTEQGDSAMYLCASSLRGAVGDSPLHFGNGTRLTVT.

This clone occurred many times. The V and J genes are TRBV30 and TRBJ2-1; 11 bases align to TRBD2. The CDR3 is 15 residues long. The ends lost 3 bases at V and 10 bases at J; junction bases unmatched: 11. Germline V lookup: CDR1 GTSNPN, CDR2 SVGIG (reference sequence). In DNA, the CDR3 is TGTGCCTGGAGCGGGCTAGCGGGAGGCGGGGGGGAGCAGTTCTTC. Protein: CAWSGLAGGGGEQFF.

This clone came up many times. V gene TRBV9 combines with J gene TRBJ2-5; maybe TRBD2 (5 bases). The CDR3 has 13 residues. Germline CDR1 reads SGDLS; CDR2 reads YYNGEE. V shed 6 bases and J shed 5 bases, with 14 bases lying between them. CDR3 protein: CASTGTTGETQYF. CDR3 in DNA: TGTGCCAGCACCGGCACCACGGGGGAGACCCAGTACTTC.

This clone was seen a handful of times. The chain recombines TRBV11-2 with TRBJ2-1; TRBD2 agrees at 8 bases. Germline CDR1 SGHAT, CDR2 FQNNGV. The CDR3 has 14 residues. The J segment lost 8 bases and the V segment lost 6 bases, leaving 9 bases of the junction unmatched. This CDR3 reads CASSPGTSGHEQFF. In DNA form, the CDR3 reads TGTGCCAGCAGTCCAGGGACTAGTGGGCATGAGCAGTTCTTC.

This clone was seen many times. The chain combines TRBV7-9 with TRBJ2-3, with D possibly TRBD1 on 6 matching bases. The germline V gene encodes CDR1 SEHNR and CDR2 FQNEAQ (reference sequence). There are 14 residues in the CDR3. Deletions cut 1 base from V and 6 bases from J, with 11 bases between. Here the CDR3 DNA reads TGTGCCAGCAGCTTAGACAGGGCATCGGATACGCAGTATTTT. Its translation is CASSLDRASDTQYF. Variable domain in full (rest from reference TRBV7-9 and TRBJ2-3): DTGVSQNPRHKITKRGQNVTFRCDPISEHNRLYWYRQTLGQGPEFLTYFQNEAQLEKSRLLSDRFSAERPKGSFSTLEIQRTEQGDSAMYLCASSLDRASDTQYFGPGTRLTVL.

The chain couples TRBV30 to TRBJ1-1; D unresolved. The V gene lost 2 bases and the J gene lost 4 bases, with 11 bases spanning the gap. This CDR3 has 13 amino acids. In germline, CDR1 is GTSNPN, CDR2 SVGIG (reference sequence). Here the CDR3 reads CAWSSFEGTEAFF. DNA for the CDR3: TGTGCCTGGAGTTCTTTCGAGGGCACTGAAGCTTTCTTT.

V and J are TRBV10-1 and TRBJ2-3; tentative D call: TRBD1 (5 bases). The CDR3 is made up of 15 amino acids. Trimming took off 4 bases at V and 0 bases at J, with 11 bases between the two ends. CDR1 and CDR2 (germline): WNHNN, SYGVQD (reference sequence). This CDR3 is CASSGAGKSTDTQYF. As DNA, the CDR3 is TGCGCCAGCAGTGGGGCAGGGAAGAGCACAGATACGCAGTATTTT.

The rearrangement uses TRBV15 and TRBJ2-1; 7 bases agree with TRBD1. The CDR3 has 18 amino acids. Germline V lookup: CDR1 LNHNV, CDR2 YYDKDF (reference sequence). V gave up 0 bases and J gave up 4 bases; unmatched junction bases: 12. The chain's CDR3 is CATSRETRDRERYNEQFF. For the CDR3, the DNA is TGTGCCACCAGCAGAGAAACAAGGGACAGAGAGAGGTACAATGAGCAGTTCTTC.

In its sample, this clone was seen a few times. This chain links TRBV6-4 with TRBJ1-5; TRBD1 might be the D (6 bases). Germline loops: CDR1 MRHNA, CDR2 SNTAGT. Trimming cost V 8 bases and J 3 bases, with 11 bases left between them. The CDR3 runs to 13 residues. The CDR3 bases are TGTGCCAGCGCTACAGGGTCCAATCAGCCCCAGCATTTT. This translates into CASATGSNQPQHF.